This paragraph covers one T cell receptor (beta chain) sequence. This specimen comes from a study of monozygotic twins with inflammatory bowel disease. This CDR3 has 14 amino acids. The germline V gene has CDR1 DFQATT and CDR2 SNEGSKA (reference sequence). TCRdb reprocessed the 5' RACE reads, keeping one entry per CDR3 protein, no DNA. This table holds around 370,000 distinct CDR3 sequences. This receptor was obtained from a human donor with ulcerative colitis or Crohn's disease, or a healthy co-twin of an affected twin (not recorded which). The material sequenced was blood. This sequence joins TRBV20-1 and TRBJ2-1; without DNA, the TCRdb call of TRBD2 cannot be checked. The CDR3 sequence is CSARKREAYNEQFF.